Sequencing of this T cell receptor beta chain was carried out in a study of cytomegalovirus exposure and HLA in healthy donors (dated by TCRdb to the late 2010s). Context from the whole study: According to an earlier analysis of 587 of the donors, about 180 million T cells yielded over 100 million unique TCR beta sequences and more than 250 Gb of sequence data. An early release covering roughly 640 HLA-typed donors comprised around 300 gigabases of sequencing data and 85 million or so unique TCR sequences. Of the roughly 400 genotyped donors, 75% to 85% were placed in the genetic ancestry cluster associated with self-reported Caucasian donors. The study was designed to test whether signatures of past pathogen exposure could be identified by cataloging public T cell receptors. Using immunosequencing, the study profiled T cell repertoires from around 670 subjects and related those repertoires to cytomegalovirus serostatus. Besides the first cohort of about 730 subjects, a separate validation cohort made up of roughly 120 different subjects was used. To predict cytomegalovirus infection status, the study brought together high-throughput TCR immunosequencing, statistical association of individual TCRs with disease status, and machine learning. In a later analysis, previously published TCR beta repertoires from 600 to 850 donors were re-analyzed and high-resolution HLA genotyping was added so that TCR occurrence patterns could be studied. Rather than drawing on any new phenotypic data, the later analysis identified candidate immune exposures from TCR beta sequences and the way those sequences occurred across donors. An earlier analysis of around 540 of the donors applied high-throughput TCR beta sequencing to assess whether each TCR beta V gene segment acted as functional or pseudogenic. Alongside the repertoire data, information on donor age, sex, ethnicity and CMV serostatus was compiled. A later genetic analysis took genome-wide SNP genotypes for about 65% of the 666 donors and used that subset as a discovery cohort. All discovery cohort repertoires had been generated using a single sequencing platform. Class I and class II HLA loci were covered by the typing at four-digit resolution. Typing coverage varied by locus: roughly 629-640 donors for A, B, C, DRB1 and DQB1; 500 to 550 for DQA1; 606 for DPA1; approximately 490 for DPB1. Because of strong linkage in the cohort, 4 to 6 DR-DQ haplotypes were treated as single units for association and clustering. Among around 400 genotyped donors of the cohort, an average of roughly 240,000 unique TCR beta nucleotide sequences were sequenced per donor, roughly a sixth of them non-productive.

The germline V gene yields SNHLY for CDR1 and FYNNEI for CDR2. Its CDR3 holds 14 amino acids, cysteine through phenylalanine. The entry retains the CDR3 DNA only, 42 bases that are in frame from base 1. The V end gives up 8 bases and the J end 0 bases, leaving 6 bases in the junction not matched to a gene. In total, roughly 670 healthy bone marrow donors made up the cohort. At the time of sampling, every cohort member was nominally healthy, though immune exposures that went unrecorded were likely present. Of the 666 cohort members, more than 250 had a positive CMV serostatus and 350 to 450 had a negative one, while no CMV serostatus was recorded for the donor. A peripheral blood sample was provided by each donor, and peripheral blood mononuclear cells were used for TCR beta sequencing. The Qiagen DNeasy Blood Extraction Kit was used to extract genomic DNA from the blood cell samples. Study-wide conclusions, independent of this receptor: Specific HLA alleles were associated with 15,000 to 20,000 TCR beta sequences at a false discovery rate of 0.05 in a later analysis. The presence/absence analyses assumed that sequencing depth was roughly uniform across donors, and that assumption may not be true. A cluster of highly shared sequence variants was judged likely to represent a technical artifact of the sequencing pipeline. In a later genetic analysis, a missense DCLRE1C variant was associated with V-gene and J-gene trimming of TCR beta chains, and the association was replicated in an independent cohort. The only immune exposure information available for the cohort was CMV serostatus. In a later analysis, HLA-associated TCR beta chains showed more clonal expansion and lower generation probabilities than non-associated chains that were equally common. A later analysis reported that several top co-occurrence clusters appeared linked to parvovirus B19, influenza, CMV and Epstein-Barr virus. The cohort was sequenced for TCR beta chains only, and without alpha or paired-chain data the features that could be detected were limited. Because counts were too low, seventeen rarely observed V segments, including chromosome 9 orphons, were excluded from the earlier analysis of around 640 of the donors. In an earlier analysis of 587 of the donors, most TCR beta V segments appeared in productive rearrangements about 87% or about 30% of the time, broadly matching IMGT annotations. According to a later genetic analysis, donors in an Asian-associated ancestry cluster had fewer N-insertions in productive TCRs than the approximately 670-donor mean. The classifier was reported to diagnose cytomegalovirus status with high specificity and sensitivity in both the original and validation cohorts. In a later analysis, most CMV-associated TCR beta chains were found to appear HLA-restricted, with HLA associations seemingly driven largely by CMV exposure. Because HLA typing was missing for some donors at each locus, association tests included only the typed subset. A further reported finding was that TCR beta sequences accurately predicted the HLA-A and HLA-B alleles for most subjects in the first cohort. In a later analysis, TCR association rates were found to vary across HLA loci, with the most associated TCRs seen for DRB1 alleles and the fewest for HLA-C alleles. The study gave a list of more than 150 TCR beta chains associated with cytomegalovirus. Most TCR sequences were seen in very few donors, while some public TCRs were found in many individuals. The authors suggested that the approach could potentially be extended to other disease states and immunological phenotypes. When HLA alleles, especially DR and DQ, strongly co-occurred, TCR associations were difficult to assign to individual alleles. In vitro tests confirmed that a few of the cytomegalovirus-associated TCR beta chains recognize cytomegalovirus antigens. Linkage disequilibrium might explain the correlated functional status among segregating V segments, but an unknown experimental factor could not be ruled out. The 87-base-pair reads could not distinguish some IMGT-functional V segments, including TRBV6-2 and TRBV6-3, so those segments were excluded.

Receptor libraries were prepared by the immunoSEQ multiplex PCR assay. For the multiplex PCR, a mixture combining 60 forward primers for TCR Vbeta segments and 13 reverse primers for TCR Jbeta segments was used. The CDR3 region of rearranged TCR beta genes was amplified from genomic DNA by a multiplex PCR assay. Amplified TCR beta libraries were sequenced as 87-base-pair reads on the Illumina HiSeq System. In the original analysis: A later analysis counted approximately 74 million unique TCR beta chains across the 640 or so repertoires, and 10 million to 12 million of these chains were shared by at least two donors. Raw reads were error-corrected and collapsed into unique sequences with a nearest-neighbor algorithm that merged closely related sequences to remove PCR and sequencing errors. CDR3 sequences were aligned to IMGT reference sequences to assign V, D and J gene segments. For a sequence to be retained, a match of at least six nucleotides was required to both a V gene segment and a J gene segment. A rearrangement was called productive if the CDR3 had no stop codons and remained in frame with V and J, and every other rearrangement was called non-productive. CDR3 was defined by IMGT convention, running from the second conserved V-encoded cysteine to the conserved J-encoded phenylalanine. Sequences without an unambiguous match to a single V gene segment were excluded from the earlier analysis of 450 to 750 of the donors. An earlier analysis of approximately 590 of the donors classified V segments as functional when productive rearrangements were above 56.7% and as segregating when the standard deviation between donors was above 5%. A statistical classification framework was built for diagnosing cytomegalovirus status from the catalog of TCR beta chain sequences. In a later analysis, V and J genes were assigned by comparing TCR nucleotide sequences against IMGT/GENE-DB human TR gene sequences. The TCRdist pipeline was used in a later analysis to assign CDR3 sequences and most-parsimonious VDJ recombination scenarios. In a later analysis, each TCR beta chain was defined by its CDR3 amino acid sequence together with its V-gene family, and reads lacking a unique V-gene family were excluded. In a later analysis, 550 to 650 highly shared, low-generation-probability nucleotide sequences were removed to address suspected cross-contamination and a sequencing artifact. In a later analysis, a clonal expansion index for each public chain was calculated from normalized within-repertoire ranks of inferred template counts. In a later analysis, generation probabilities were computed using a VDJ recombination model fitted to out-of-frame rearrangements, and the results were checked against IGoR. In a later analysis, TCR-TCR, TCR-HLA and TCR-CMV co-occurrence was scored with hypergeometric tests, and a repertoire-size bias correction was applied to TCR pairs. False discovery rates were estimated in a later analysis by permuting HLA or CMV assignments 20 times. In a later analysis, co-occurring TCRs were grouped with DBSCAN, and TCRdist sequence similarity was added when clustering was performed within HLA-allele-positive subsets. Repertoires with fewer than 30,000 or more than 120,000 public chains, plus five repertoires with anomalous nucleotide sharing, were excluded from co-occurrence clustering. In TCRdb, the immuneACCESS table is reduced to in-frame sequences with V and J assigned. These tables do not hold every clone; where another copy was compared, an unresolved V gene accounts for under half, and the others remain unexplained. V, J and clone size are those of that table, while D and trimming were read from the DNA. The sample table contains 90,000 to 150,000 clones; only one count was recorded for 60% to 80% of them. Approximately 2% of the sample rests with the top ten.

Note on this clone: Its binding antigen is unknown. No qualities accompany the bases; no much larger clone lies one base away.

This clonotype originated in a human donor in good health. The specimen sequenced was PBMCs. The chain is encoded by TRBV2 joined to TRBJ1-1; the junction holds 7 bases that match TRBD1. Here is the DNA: TGTGCCAGCGGGGGACAGCTAATGAACACTGAAGCTTTCTTT. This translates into CASGGQLMNTEAFF.